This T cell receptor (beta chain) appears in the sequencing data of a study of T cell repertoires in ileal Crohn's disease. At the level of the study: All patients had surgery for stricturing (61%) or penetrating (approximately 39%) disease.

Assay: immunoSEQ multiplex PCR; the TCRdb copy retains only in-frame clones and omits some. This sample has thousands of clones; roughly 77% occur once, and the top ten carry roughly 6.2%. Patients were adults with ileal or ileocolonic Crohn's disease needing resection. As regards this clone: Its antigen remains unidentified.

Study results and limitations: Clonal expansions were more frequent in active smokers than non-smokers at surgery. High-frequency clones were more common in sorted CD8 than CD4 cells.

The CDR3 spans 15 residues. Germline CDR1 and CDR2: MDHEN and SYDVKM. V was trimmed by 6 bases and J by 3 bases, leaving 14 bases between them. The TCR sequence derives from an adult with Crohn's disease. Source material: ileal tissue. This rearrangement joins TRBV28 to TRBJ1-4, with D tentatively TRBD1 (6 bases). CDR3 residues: CASSPGGAPNEKLFF. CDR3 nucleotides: TGTGCCAGCAGCCCTGGGGGGGCACCTAATGAAAAACTGTTTTTT.